Each of the 19 T cell receptor beta chains below was sequenced from the same sample in a study of shared clonotypes between healthy human individuals. Here immunoSEQ multiplex PCR was the method, and the copy in TCRdb shows in-frame clones only, minus some. The sample includes over 400,000 clones, approximately 94% of them seen just once. Sequencing was done on a sample of naive CD4+ T cells sorted from blood. Subset indicated: CD45RA+ positively selected. The receptors here all came from a woman in her thirties in good health.

The chain recombines TRBV19 with TRBJ2-1; 7 bases fit TRBD2. Germline assignment: CDR1 LNHDA and CDR2 SQIVND (reference sequence). V lost 5 bases, J lost 3 bases, and 1 base stayed unmatched. The CDR3 loop spans 13 amino acids. The CDR3 spells CASSGGGYNEQFF. For the CDR3, the DNA is TGTGCCAGTAGTGGGGGGGGCTACAATGAGCAGTTCTTC.

A note on this clone: In the same sample, other DNA sequences code for this CDR3. This chain's CDR3 is CASSEATGELFF. CDR3 DNA sequence: TGTGCCAGCAGTGAAGCGACCGGGGAGCTGTTTTTT. The genes are TRBV25-1 and TRBJ2-2; D is undetermined. V gave up 2 bases and J gave up 5 bases, with 3 bases separating them. CDR3 length equals 12 residues. Germline CDR1 reads MGHDK; CDR2 reads SYGVNS.

With regard to this clone: The sample carries other DNA sequences with the same CDR3. The chain carries TRBV11-2 and TRBJ1-1, with a tentative D call TRBD1 (6 bases). CDR1 and CDR2 from the germline V gene are SGHAT and FQNNGV. Trimming cost V 2 bases and J 5 bases, with 9 bases left between them. This CDR3 spans 13 amino acids. Here the CDR3 reads CASSLTQGTEAFF. CDR3 coding DNA: TGTGCCAGCAGCTTAACCCAGGGGACTGAAGCTTTCTTT.

This clone showed up just once. The V and J genes are TRBV15 and TRBJ2-6; weak D call: TRBD1 (6 bases). The ends were cut back, 3 bases at V and 2 bases at J, with 20 bases in the middle. Germline V CDR1 and CDR2: LNHNV, YYDKDF (reference sequence). CDR3 length: 19 residues. In nucleotides, the CDR3 is TGTGCCACCAGCAGGTACAGGGACGGAGCTAGGGCTGGGGCCAACGTCCTGACTTTC. Encoded protein: CATSRYRDGARAGANVLTF.

The chain links TRBV2 to TRBJ2-1, with 8 bases that match TRBD2. Trimming removed 7 bases from V and 5 bases from J; junction bases left unmatched: 7. Germline CDR1 and CDR2: SNHLY and FYNNEI. CDR3 size: 14 residues. CDR3 in DNA: TGTGCCAGCAAAAAGCGGGAGATCCACAATGAGCAGTTCTTC. Its translation is CASKKREIHNEQFF.

V usage is TRBV9 and J usage is TRBJ2-1; D gene ambiguous. V was pared by 0 bases and J by 4 bases, with 11 bases between. The CDR3 runs to 15 residues. The germline V gene encodes CDR1 SGDLS and CDR2 YYNGEE. In DNA, the CDR3 is TGTGCCAGCAGCGTAGATTTGCGCATATACAATGAGCAGTTCTTC. This gives the protein CASSVDLRIYNEQFF.

The chain employs TRBV11-3 and TRBJ2-2, with TRBD2 matching over 9 bases. CDR3 length: 18 amino acids. The germline V gene encodes CDR1 SGHNT and CDR2 YENEEA. V lost 5 bases to trimming and J lost 5 bases; unmatched junction nucleotides: 15. CDR3 sequence: CASSPSWREGLRTGELFF. CDR3 DNA: TGTGCCAGCAGCCCATCTTGGCGGGAGGGCCTGAGGACCGGGGAGCTGTTTTTT.

The chain recombines TRBV18 with TRBJ2-7; 9 bases agree with TRBD1. V dropped 2 bases and J dropped 3; count of bases not matched to a gene: 11. The CDR3 covers 17 residues. In germline, CDR1 is KGHSH, CDR2 LQKENI. Here the CDR3 reads CASSPFSGTGNNYEQYF. The CDR3 DNA follows: TGTGCCAGCTCACCATTTTCCGGGACAGGGAATAACTACGAGCAGTACTTC.

The chain joins TRBV20-1 to TRBJ2-7; no clear D gene. Germline V CDR1 and CDR2: DFQATT, SNEGSKA (reference sequence). This CDR3 has 11 residues. Trimming removed 3 bases at V and 3 bases at J, with 6 bases between. The CDR3 nucleotides are TGCAGTGCTAGCGAGATCTACGAGCAGTACTTC. Its translation is CSASEIYEQYF.

In its sample, this clone was seen once. The gene calls are TRBV5-1 and TRBJ1-1; D possibly corresponds to TRBD1 (5 bases). The V gene's germline CDR1 is SGHRS and CDR2 YFSETQ. The CDR3 spans 15 residues. Trimming removed 0 bases at V and 1 base at J, with 10 bases between. The CDR3 sequence is CASSLAGNKNTEAFF. CDR3 coding DNA: TGCGCCAGCAGCTTGGCAGGGAACAAGAACACTGAAGCTTTCTTT.

This chain links TRBV5-1 with TRBJ2-7; D gene unclear. This CDR3 contains 16 residues. Germline V gene data show CDR1 as SGHRS and CDR2 as YFSETQ. Trimming shortened V by 2 bases and J by 3 bases, and 18 bases separated the two germline ends. CDR3 in amino acids: CASSFSGSSGLYEQYF. Written as DNA, the CDR3 is TGCGCCAGCAGCTTTTCAGGCTCCTCAGGCCTCTACGAGCAGTACTTC.

The chain recombines TRBV19 with TRBJ2-1; 16 bases are a match to TRBD2. Germline V gene data show CDR1 as LNHDA and CDR2 as SQIVND (reference sequence). The J segment lost 7 bases and the V segment lost 10 bases, leaving 1 base of the junction unmatched. The CDR3 sequence is 13 residues long. Written as DNA, the CDR3 is TGTGCCACGGGACTAGCGGGAGGGAATGAGCAGTTCTTC. Amino acid sequence: CATGLAGGNEQFF.

V is TRBV25-1 and J is TRBJ1-1; no clear D. CDR3 length: 16 amino acids. V shed 3 bases and J shed 6 bases, with 20 bases lying between them. Germline CDR1 and CDR2: MGHDK and SYGVNS. The CDR3 is CASSDSAVDPKAEAFF. The DNA for the CDR3 is TGTGCCAGCAGTGACAGTGCTGTAGACCCGAAAGCTGAAGCTTTCTTT.

This chain joins TRBV27 and TRBJ1-2; D remains ambiguous. The CDR3 totals 11 residues. CDR1 and CDR2 (germline): MNHEY, SMNVEV (reference sequence). V gave up 6 bases and J gave up 8 bases, with 10 bases separating them. The CDR3 DNA reads as TGTGCCAGCAGAGGCGTGTGGGGCTACACCTTC. This gives the protein CASRGVWGYTF.

Regarding this clone: Germline is not matched at one junction end, which may reflect a read error. The genes are TRBV27 and TRBJ1-2, with D possibly being TRBD1 (5 bases). This CDR3 region has 14 residues. Germline loops: CDR1 MNHEY, CDR2 SMNVEV (reference sequence). CDR3 residues: CASSSTWGVGLRFF. CDR3 coding DNA: TGTGCCAGCAGTTCCACCTGGGGGGTCGGGCTGCGTTTCTTC.

The rearrangement links TRBV15 to TRBJ2-3; no clear D gene. Germline assignment: CDR1 LNHNV and CDR2 YYDKDF (reference sequence). The CDR3 is 14 residues long. Trimming took 1 base from V and 4 from J, leaving 9 bases between them. In DNA, the CDR3 is TGTGCCACCAGCAGAGGTGCCCAGCCAGATACGCAGTATTTT. Encoded protein: CATSRGAQPDTQYF.

The rearrangement uses TRBV6-1 and TRBJ1-1; 7 bases line up with TRBD1. CDR1 and CDR2 (germline): MNHNS, SASEGT. The V segment lost 6 bases and the J segment 7 bases; nucleotides outside the gene matches: 8. This CDR3 region has 13 residues. The CDR3 DNA reads as TGTGCCAGCAGCAGGGACAGAGAATTTGAAGCTTTCTTT. This translates into CASSRDREFEAFF.

This clone was recorded once. The CDR3 region has the DNA TGTGCCAGCAGGGAAACAGGGGTGCAGTACTTC. The encoded protein is CASRETGVQYF. The chain is built from TRBV2 and TRBJ2-7, with 7 bases identical to TRBD1. Germline V lookup: CDR1 SNHLY, CDR2 FYNNEI. The J segment lost 9 bases and the V segment lost 6 bases, leaving 5 bases of the junction unmatched. The length of the CDR3 is 11 residues. Full variable domain (remainder filled in from reference TRBV2 and TRBJ2-7): EPEVTQTPSHQVTQMGQEVILRCVPISNHLYFYWYRQILGQKVEFLVSFYNNEISEKSEIFDDQFSVERPDGSNFTLKIRSTKLEDSAMYFCASRETGVQYFGPGTRLTVT.

This chain connects TRBV29-1 to TRBJ2-3; possibly TRBD1 or TRBD2 for D (5 bases each). The CDR3 contains 14 residues. Germline-derived CDR1 and CDR2 are SQVTM and ANQGSEA. V lost 6 bases, J lost 0 bases, and 13 bases lay in between. The CDR3 loop reads CSVAFGTSTDTQYF. The CDR3, as DNA: TGCAGCGTAGCATTTGGGACCAGCACAGATACGCAGTATTTT.